The 2 T cell receptor beta chains given below trace back to one sample, sequenced in a study of shared clonotypes between healthy human individuals. TCRdb's table, derived via immunoSEQ multiplex PCR, lists solely in-frame clones and lacks some. This table has 660,000 or so clones, approximately 96% appearing once. Only CD45RO-negative cells positively selected for CCR7 counted as naive CD8 cells, so terminally differentiated effector memory CD45RA+ cells were excluded. The source material was naive CD8+ T cells sorted from blood. All receptors derive from a woman in her twenties or thirties in good health.

This clone has only one observation. The V call is TRBV7-9, the J call TRBJ2-7; 11 bases fit TRBD2. CDR1 and CDR2 (germline): SEHNR, FQNEAQ (reference sequence). The CDR3 is 18 amino acids. J lost 2 bases, V lost 5 bases, and 14 bases had no gene match. The chain's CDR3 is CASSLGTSGRAFTYEQYF. DNA of the CDR3: TGTGCCAGCAGCCTTGGGACTAGCGGTAGGGCTTTTACCTACGAGCAGTACTTC.

The V call is TRBV27, the J call TRBJ2-5; D remains ambiguous. This CDR3 contains 14 residues. CDR1 is MNHEY and CDR2 is SMNVEV in the germline V gene (reference sequence). With 0 bases removed from V and 2 bases from J, the gap between germline ends came to 7 bases. This chain's CDR3 is CASSLSVLQETQYF. In nucleotides, the CDR3 is TGTGCCAGCAGTTTATCGGTCTTACAAGAGACCCAGTACTTC.